One and the same sample provided the 24 T cell receptor beta chains below, sequenced in a study of radiotherapy plus CTLA-4 blockade in lung cancer. The repertoire was sequenced with immunoSEQ multiplex PCR; TCRdb's copy has only in-frame clones and lacks some. The sample has over 10,000 clones; under 90% are singletons. Sample: peripheral blood, taken from a patient treated with radiotherapy plus ipilimumab. These receptors were obtained from a human donor with non-small cell lung cancer that progressed on radiotherapy plus ipilimumab.

The rearrangement joins TRBV29-1 to TRBJ2-2, with 8 bases matching TRBD2. V shed 3 bases, J shed 6 bases, and the junction held 6 bases outside the gene matches. Germline-derived CDR1 and CDR2 are SQVTM and ANQGSEA. The CDR3 length is 14 residues. The CDR3 bases are TGCAGCGTTGATTCCGGGGGGGTTGCCGGGGAGCTGTTTTTT. Translating it yields CSVDSGGVAGELFF.

This rearrangement joins TRBV2 to TRBJ2-1; maybe TRBD1 (5 bases). The CDR3 extends over 13 amino acids. V was trimmed by 6 bases and J by 5 bases, leaving 11 bases between them. CDR1 and CDR2 from the germline V gene are SNHLY and FYNNEI. CDR3 coding DNA: TGTGCCAGCAGCCTTGACAGAAACAATGAGCAGTTCTTC. Protein sequence: CASSLDRNNEQFF.

This CDR3 is CASSQDIGTEAFF. The CDR3 DNA reads as TGCGCCAGCAGCCAAGATATAGGCACTGAAGCTTTCTTT. The chain uses TRBV4-3 and TRBJ1-1; D ambiguous. This CDR3 has 13 residues. The ends were cut back, 0 bases at V and 4 bases at J, with 6 bases in the middle. CDR1 and CDR2 (germline): LGHNA, YSLEER.

In its sample, this clone was seen a few times. The V call is TRBV18, the J call TRBJ1-5; no firm D call. The CDR3 contains 15 residues. Germline CDR1 KGHSH, CDR2 LQKENI. Trimming took 2 bases from V and 4 from J, leaving 12 bases between them. DNA of the CDR3: TGTGCCAGCTCACCAAGGCAGACGGGGAATCAGCCCCAGCATTTT. It translates to CASSPRQTGNQPQHF.

This chain joins TRBV19 and TRBJ1-1; D may be TRBD1 (5 bases). V lost 5 bases and J lost 1, with 8 bases in between. The CDR3 consists of 13 residues. CDR1 is LNHDA and CDR2 is SQIVND in the germline V gene (reference sequence). The CDR3 protein is CASSGARNTEAFF. CDR3 DNA: TGTGCCAGTAGTGGGGCTAGGAACACTGAAGCTTTCTTT.

The chain combines TRBV18 with TRBJ1-1; D is ambiguous. The CDR3 consists of 14 residues. Germline lookup yields CDR1 KGHSH and CDR2 LQKENI. V lost 4 bases to trimming and J lost 1 base, with 10 bases between them. CDR3 in amino acids: CASSLARANTEAFF. CDR3 nucleotides: TGTGCCAGCTCACTAGCTAGGGCGAACACTGAAGCTTTCTTT.

The chain recombines TRBV7-3 with TRBJ2-5; D could derive from TRBD1 or TRBD2 (6 bases each). CDR1 and CDR2 (germline): SGHTA, FQGTGA. CDR3 length equals 14 residues. With 4 bases removed from V and 4 bases from J, the gap between germline ends came to 13 bases. CDR3 bases: TGTGCCAGCAGCTCCGCCCCGGGGGCAGAGACCCAGTACTTC. Its protein product is CASSSAPGAETQYF.

The CDR3, as DNA: TGTGCCAGCAGTCAGACAGGGGGCGCGTCTGGGGCCAACGTCCTGACTTTC. This encodes CASSQTGGASGANVLTF. V usage is TRBV2 and J usage is TRBJ2-6, with 10 bases lining up with TRBD1. V shed 5 bases, J shed 1 base, and the junction held 5 bases outside the gene matches. The CDR3 consists of 17 residues. The germline CDR1 and CDR2 sequences are SNHLY and FYNNEI.

The rearrangement joins TRBV10-3 to TRBJ2-2; D may correspond to TRBD1 or TRBD2 (5 bases each). Trimming left V 0 bases short and J 5 bases short, with 10 bases between. The germline CDR1 and CDR2 sequences are ENHRY and SYGVKD. The CDR3 runs 15 residues. The CDR3 nucleotides are TGTGCCATCAGTGAGTCCCGGGGCGAGACCGGGGAGCTGTTTTTT. This gives the protein CAISESRGETGELFF.

The chain combines TRBV4-1 with TRBJ2-7; D perhaps matches TRBD2 (6 bases). Germline loops: CDR1 MGHRA, CDR2 YSYEKL. Trimming pared 2 bases from V and 4 bases from J, leaving 9 bases between. The CDR3 spans 13 residues. CDR3 residues: CASSQPGGYEQYF. The CDR3 DNA is TGCGCCAGCAGCCAACCCGGGGGTTACGAGCAGTACTTC.

The rearrangement uses TRBV2 and TRBJ2-7, with 8 bases lining up with TRBD1. V shed 8 bases, J shed 1 base, and the junction held 4 bases outside the gene matches. CDR1 SNHLY and CDR2 FYNNEI come from the germline V gene. There are 13 residues in the CDR3. For the CDR3, the DNA is TGTGCCAGCGGACAGGGATCGTCCTACGAGCAGTACTTC. Protein: CASGQGSSYEQYF.

The chain links TRBV27 to TRBJ1-6; 11 bases align to TRBD1. Germline V gene data show CDR1 as MNHEY and CDR2 as SMNVEV (reference sequence). With V trimmed by 6 bases and J by 5 bases, 15 bases remained unmatched. The CDR3 consists of 19 residues. The CDR3, as DNA: TGTGCCAGCAGCTCAACCTCGGACAGGGGGCCGGCGGATAATTCACCCCTCCACTTT. Translating gives CASSSTSDRGPADNSPLHF.

This chain connects TRBV27 to TRBJ1-5; no reliable D call. The V end lost 8 bases, the J end lost 3 bases, and 17 bases lay between the germline ends. The V gene's germline CDR1 is MNHEY and CDR2 SMNVEV (reference sequence). The CDR3 is 15 amino acids. The CDR3 region has the DNA TGTGCCAGCCGAAAACTAACGGACGCCAATCAGCCCCAGCATTTT. Protein product: CASRKLTDANQPQHF.

The chain employs TRBV7-2 and TRBJ2-7, with a possible D match to TRBD2 (6 bases). Germline CDR1 SGHTA, CDR2 FQGNSA. The CDR3 is 15 residues long. The V end lost 4 bases, the J end lost 4 bases, and 17 bases lay between the germline ends. CDR3 bases: TGTGCCAGCAGCTCATCGGGGCGGGGTACATACGAGCAGTACTTC. This encodes CASSSSGRGTYEQYF. Supplemented by reference TRBV7-2 and TRBJ2-7, the full variable domain reads GAGVSQSPSNKVTEKGKDVELRCDPISGHTALYWYRQSLGQGLEFLIYFQGNSAPDKSGLPSDRFSAERTGGSVSTLTIQRTQQEDSAVYLCASSSSGRGTYEQYFGPGTRLTVT.

This chain connects TRBV6-5 to TRBJ1-5; D gene ambiguous. The CDR3 covers 13 residues. Per germline, CDR1 MNHEY and CDR2 SVGAGI. V lost 6 bases, J lost 7 bases, and 13 bases lay in between. The CDR3 DNA follows: TGTGCCAGCAGCCATGACTTGGGCCAGCCCCAGCATTTT. Its translation: CASSHDLGQPQHF.

This chain connects TRBV5-1 to TRBJ2-7, with TRBD1 matching over 10 bases. This CDR3 has 16 amino acids. Trimming cost V 2 bases and J 4 bases; bases outside gene matches: 9. Germline V gene lookup returns CDR1 SGHRS and CDR2 YFSETQ. CDR3 protein: CASSLAEDRGVYEQYF. The DNA of the CDR3 is TGCGCCAGCAGCTTAGCCGAGGACAGGGGGGTTTACGAGCAGTACTTC.

This clone was counted a single time. The genes are TRBV25-1 and TRBJ2-2; D may be TRBD2 (5 bases). Trimming cost V 8 bases and J 4 bases, with 14 bases left between them. This CDR3 is built from 14 residues. Germline lookup yields CDR1 MGHDK and CDR2 SYGVNS. The CDR3 here is CASQKRDSTGELFF. CDR3 in DNA: TGTGCCAGCCAAAAGAGGGATTCCACCGGGGAGCTGTTTTTT.

The rearrangement uses TRBV19 and TRBJ2-3, with D possibly being TRBD2 (6 bases). CDR1 is LNHDA and CDR2 is SQIVND in the germline V gene (reference sequence). This CDR3 contains 13 residues. V was shortened by 5 bases and J by 6 bases, with 12 bases between the two germline ends. DNA for the CDR3: TGTGCCAGTAGTTTAAGGGACTTGGATACGCAGTATTTT. Amino acids: CASSLRDLDTQYF.

This chain links TRBV20-1 with TRBJ1-2; D uncertain. Germline CDR1 is DFQATT and CDR2 is SNEGSKA (reference sequence). The CDR3 extends over 11 amino acids. The V end was cut by 3 bases, the J end by 4 bases, with 6 bases between. CDR3 loop: CSARQSYGYTF. CDR3 DNA sequence: TGCAGTGCTAGGCAAAGCTATGGCTACACCTTC.

V gene TRBV4-1 combines with J gene TRBJ2-1, with 7 bases identical to TRBD2. V lost 1 base to trimming and J lost 0 bases; unmatched junction nucleotides: 9. The CDR3 sequence is 18 residues long. Germline assignment: CDR1 MGHRA and CDR2 YSYEKL. The DNA of the CDR3 is TGCGCCAGCAGCCAAGGATACGGCTCGGGGGGCTCCTACAATGAGCAGTTCTTC. Protein sequence: CASSQGYGSGGSYNEQFF.

A few counts support this clone. The J gene is TRBJ1-1, the V gene TRBV29-1; 9 bases match TRBD1. Germline values: CDR1 SQVTM, CDR2 ANQGSEA. J gave up 4 bases and V 7 bases, and 10 bases lay outside the gene matches. The length of the CDR3 is 14 residues. The chain's CDR3 is CSADVQGQGTEAFF. The CDR3 DNA reads TGCAGCGCCGACGTACAGGGACAGGGCACTGAAGCTTTCTTT.

V and J are TRBV19 and TRBJ2-6; D call uncertain. CDR1 is LNHDA, CDR2 SQIVND, per germline (reference sequence). The CDR3 spans 14 residues. Trimming left V 2 bases short and J 0 bases short, with 2 bases between. The DNA for the CDR3 is TGTGCCAGTAGTATAAGCTCTGGGGCCAACGTCCTGACTTTC. This encodes CASSISSGANVLTF.

This clone appeared once. The chain combines TRBV4-2 with TRBJ1-5; the D gene is possibly TRBD1 (5 bases). The CDR3 is made up of 15 amino acids. V was pared by 0 bases and J by 0 bases, with 6 bases between. Per the germline V gene, CDR1 is LGHNA and CDR2 is YNFKEQ. CDR3 amino acids: CASSQETGSNQPQHF. The DNA of the CDR3 is TGTGCCAGCAGCCAAGAAACAGGTAGCAATCAGCCCCAGCATTTT.

The V gene is TRBV15, the J gene TRBJ1-5, with D perhaps TRBD1 (6 bases). CDR1 and CDR2 (germline): LNHNV, YYDKDF (reference sequence). The CDR3 contains 17 residues. V lost 3 bases, J lost 5 bases, and 20 bases lay in between. The DNA of the CDR3 is TGTGCCACCAGCAGGGAACAGGGTGGAGGACCCTATCAGCCCCAGCATTTT. This translates into CATSREQGGGPYQPQHF.